Described below is a single TCR beta chain sequence and its context. This record belongs to a study of blood T cell repertoires in COVID-19. In the study overall: Samples representing acute and convalescent COVID-19 were sourced from the United States, Italy and Spain. Sources were T cells, B-cell-depleted T cells, or PBMCs; the material itself was cDNA or gDNA.

Original methodology: Quantification of nucleated cells was approximated via reference gene primer amplification. Some clones are missing from TCRdb's copy, which holds only in-frame ones; the method was immunoSEQ multiplex PCR. The V and J calls and the clone size are those of that table, but D and trimming were determined from the DNA. Of fewer than 250,000 clones listed, about nine tenths are singletons. With V trimmed by 5 bases and J by 8 bases, 9 bases remained unmatched. Germline V gives CDR1 SEHNR, CDR2 FQNEAQ (reference sequence). The CDR3 totals 15 residues. The Seattle patients, enrolled during active infection, were followed longitudinally.

The sequenced sample was peripheral blood. The genes are TRBV7-9 and TRBJ1-6, with 7 bases identical to TRBD1. This sequence was found in a man aged 30 to 45 with COVID-19, enrolled during active disease. In nucleotides, the CDR3 is TGTGCCAGCAGCCTCGGGGACAGAGAGTATTCACCCCTCCACTTT. It codes for CASSLGDREYSPLHF.